This T cell receptor (beta chain) was identified in a study of tumor-infiltrating lymphocytes in primary liver carcinoma (dated by TCRdb to the late 2010s). Regarding the complete study: Of the five patients, three men and two women aged 30 to 69 years, four had hepatocellular carcinoma and one had combined HCC and intrahepatic cholangiocarcinoma. The tumors of the five patients were staged as T1-T3 N0M0, with maximum diameters ranging from roughly 4.2 to 10 cm. Samples yielded roughly 3.65 to 7.5 million productive TCRbeta reads; read depth did not differ significantly between tissue types. Across five regions of each liver tumor, along with adjacent normal tissue and blood, the study brought together TCRbeta repertoire sequencing, expression microarrays and whole-exome sequencing. A total of roughly 35 specimens from 5 patients, comprising around 25 tumor regions, 5 adjacent noncancerous liver tissues and 5 peripheral blood samples, were covered by TCRbeta repertoire sequencing. Technical replicate repertoires showed high reproducibility, with mean shared-clone rates about 0.92 and correlation coefficients above 0.95.

Total RNA and DNA were co-extracted without cell sorting from around 20-30 mg of bulk tissue using the AllPrep DNA/RNA mini kit. Between November 2015 and March 2016, several patients in China with histopathologically diagnosed primary liver carcinoma had surgical resection. Chronic HBV infection was present in the patients, and the patients were treatment-naive at sampling. Each fresh piece of tumor and adjacent tissue was cut in two, with one half stored in RNAlater at -80 degrees C and the other half sent for histology. This clonotype was seen many times. Its antigen has not been determined. No base qualities exist here, and no much larger clone lies one base off it. Study-wide findings and limitations: Only the TCR beta chain was sequenced, which likely underestimates true repertoire diversity because unpaired alpha chains were not captured. Because the samples were bulk and unsorted, CD4+ and CD8+ T cell repertoires could not be compared. The study included only five patients, and the authors note findings should be validated in a larger study. Pairs of tumor regions showed greater repertoire overlap (mean about 36%) than tumor-adjacent pairs (about 17%) or tumor-blood pairs (about 15%), which is consistent with antigen-driven expansion. The top 250 clones made up a significantly larger repertoire fraction in tumors than in blood (p = 0.039).

Trimmed from V: 5 bases; trimmed from J: 6 bases; junction bases lacking a gene match: 2. CDR3 length: 13 amino acids, cysteine to phenylalanine. The CDR3 DNA has 39 bases and is translated from base 1. CDR1 SQVTM and CDR2 ANQGSEA were looked up in the germline V gene. Starting from 450 to 500 ng total RNA, TCRbeta-specific cDNA was produced by reverse transcription with a constant-region primer and ProtoScript II reverse transcriptase. Construction of the TCRbeta libraries relied on three nested rounds of multiplex PCR, following a slightly modified ARM-PCR procedure. Each of the first two PCR rounds ran for about 10 cycles using multiplex TRBV1-TRBV30 forward primers together with a Cbeta reverse primer. A final 25-cycle PCR with Deep VentR polymerase added sample barcodes and Illumina adapters. Amplicons of 200-500 bp were gel-purified with a QIAquick gel extraction kit before sequencing. The TCRbeta amplicons were sequenced with 250-bp paired-end reads on an Illumina HiSeq 2500. The paper's data handling went like this. Trimmomatic v0.33 was used to quality-trim the reads, and FLASH v1.2.11 was used to merge paired reads so that full CDR3 sequences could be recovered. V, D and J germline segments were assigned to the rearranged TCRbeta sequences by MiGEC v1.2.1b. Clonotype statistics, along with Shannon-Wiener diversity indices, were calculated using VDJtools v1.0.0. Except for diversity analysis, only each sample's 250 most abundant clonotypes were used in subsequent analyses to reduce sampling bias. TCRdb itself trimmed the public reads at Q25 with fastp, ran MiXCR and retained productive beta chains. All rows with the same CDR3 protein become a single entry with the most common DNA and genes. These V and J calls are TCRdb output, not the study's own analysis. The sample profile shows just under 95,000 distinct CDR3 sequences; roughly 70% of them were found once. Around 30% of the sample is in the top ten clones.

The sequencing sample was made of tumor-adjacent normal liver tissue. The clonotype comes from a man between 40 and 49 years old with primary liver carcinoma and hepatitis B virus infection. The rearrangement combines TRBV29-1 with TRBJ2-2, and TRBD1 matches 11 of the central bases. The DNA sequence follows: TGCAGCGTTACGGGACAGGGGGCCGGGGAGCTGTTTTTT. This yields the protein CSVTGQGAGELFF.